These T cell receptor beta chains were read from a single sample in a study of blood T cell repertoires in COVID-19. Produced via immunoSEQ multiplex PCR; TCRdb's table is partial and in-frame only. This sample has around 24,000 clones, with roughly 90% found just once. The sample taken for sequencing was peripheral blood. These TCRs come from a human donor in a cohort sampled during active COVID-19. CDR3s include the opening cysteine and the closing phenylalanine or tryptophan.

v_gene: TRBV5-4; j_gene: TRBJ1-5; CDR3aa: CASSLDRGPYQPQHF
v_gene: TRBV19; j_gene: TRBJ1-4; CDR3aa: CASSTLGDRGAKLFF
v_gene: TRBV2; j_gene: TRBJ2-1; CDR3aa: CASSAAGLAGTMDEQFF
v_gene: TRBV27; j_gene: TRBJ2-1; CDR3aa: CASSFLAGGPGNEQFF
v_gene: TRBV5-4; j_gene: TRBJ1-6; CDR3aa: CASSSGQGVSSPLHF
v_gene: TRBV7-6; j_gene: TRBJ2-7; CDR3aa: CASSLMGGGAPYEQYF
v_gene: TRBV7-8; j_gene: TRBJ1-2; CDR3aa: CASSLARGTGSIFYGYTF
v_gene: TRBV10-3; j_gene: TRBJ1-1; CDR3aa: CAISESGQGATEAFF
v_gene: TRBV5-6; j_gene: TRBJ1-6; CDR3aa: CASSPRQGRSPLHF
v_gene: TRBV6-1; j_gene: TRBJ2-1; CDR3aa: CASSEWAGQFASYNEQFF
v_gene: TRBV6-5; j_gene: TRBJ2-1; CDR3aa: CASSQATDYNEQFF
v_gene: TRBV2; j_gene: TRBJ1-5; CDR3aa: CASSTGTGGVQPQHF
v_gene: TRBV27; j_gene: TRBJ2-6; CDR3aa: CASTPRGAGANVLTF
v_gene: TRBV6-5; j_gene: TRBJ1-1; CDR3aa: CASTRNTEAFF
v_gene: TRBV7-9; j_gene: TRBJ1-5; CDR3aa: CASSHDTHSNQPQHF
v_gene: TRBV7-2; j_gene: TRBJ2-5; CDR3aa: CASSRDQTSAQETQYF
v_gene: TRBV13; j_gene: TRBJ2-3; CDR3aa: CASSLRTSGVSTDTQYF
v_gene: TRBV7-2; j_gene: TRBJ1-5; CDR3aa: CASSAQGASNQPQHF
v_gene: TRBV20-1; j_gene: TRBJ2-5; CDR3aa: CSASEQGPFQETQYF
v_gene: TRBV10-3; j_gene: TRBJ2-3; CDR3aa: CAIASRASGRLGTDTQYF
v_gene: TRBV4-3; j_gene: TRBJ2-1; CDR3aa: CASSQDPLAGTYNEQFF
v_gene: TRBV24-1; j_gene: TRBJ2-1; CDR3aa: CATSAAGGGYNEQFF
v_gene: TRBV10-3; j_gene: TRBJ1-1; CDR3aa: CAISESRGFNTEAFF
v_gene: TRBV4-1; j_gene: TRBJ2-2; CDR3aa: CASSQYGRGTGTPGELFF
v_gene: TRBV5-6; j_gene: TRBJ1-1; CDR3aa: CASSLEGLQTPEAAFF
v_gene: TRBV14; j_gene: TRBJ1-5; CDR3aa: CASSQIPTENRGNQPQHF
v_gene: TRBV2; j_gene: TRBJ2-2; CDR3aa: CASSERGILTGELFF
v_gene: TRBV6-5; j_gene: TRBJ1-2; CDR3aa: CASRDRGGGYTF
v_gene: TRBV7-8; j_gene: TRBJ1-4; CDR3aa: CASSRGQAAGGEKLFF
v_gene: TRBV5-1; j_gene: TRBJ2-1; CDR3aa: CASSLGLNNEQFF
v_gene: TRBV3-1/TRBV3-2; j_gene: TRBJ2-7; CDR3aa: CASSRQAVGNEQYF
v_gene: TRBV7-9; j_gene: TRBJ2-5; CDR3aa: CASSFQTGETQYF
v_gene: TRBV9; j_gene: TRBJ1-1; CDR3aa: CASSVLLNTEAFF
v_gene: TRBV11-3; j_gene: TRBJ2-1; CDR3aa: CASSPGQGDYYNEQFF
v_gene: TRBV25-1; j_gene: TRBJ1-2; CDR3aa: CASSESASPYGYTF
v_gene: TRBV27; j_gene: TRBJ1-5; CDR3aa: CASSLEGGGPGNQPQHF
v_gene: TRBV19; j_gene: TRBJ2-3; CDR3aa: CATSQPSGPGTDTQYF
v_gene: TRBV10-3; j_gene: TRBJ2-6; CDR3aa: CAIGNAGAGANVLTF
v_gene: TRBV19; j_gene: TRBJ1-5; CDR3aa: CASIGGSNQPQHF
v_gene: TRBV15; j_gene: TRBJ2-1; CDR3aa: CATSREPPGGSGGSNEQFF
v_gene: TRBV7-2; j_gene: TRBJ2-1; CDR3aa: CASSLVGSDEQFF
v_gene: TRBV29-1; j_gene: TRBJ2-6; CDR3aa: CSVLNRGTGANVLTF
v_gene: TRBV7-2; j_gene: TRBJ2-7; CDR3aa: CASSFSGSYEQYF
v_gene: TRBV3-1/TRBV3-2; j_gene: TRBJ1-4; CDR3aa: CASSFSGQGHNEKLFF
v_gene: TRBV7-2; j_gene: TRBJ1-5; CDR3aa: CASSLQGLNQPQHF
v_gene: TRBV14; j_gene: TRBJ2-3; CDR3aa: CASSLHLRVAEPDTQYF
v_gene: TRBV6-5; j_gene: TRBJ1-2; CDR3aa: CASSYSGGGGYTF
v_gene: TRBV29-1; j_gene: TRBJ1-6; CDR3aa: CSTREGADSPLHF
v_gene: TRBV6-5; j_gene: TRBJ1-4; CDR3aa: CASTDGGAPEKLFF
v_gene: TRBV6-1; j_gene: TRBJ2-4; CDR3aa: CASSERGTSGKNIQYF
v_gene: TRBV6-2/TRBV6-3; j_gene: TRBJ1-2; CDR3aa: CASSGPQGNYGYTF
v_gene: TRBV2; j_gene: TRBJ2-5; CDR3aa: CASIGGREETQYF
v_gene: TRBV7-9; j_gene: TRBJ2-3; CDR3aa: CASSSGTSARLGADTQYF
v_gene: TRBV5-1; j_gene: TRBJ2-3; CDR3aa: CASSPTGGSTDTQYF
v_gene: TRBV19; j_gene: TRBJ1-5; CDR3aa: CASSDPQGRYSNQPQHF
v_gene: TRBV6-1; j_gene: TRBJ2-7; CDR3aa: CASSEPRDSYEQYF
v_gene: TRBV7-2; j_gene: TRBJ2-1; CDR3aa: CASSLEGGGYNEQFF
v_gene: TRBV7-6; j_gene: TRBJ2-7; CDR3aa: CASSRGQVNYEQYF
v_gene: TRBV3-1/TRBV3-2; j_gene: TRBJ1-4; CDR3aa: CASSQGTGGIEKLFF
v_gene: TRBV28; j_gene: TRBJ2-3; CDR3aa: CASRTTTEDTQYF